The clone carrying this TCR beta chain appeared a single time. This CDR3 contains 18 residues. The germline CDR1 and CDR2 sequences are MNHEY and SMNVEV (reference sequence). The germline V and J ends were trimmed by 5 bases and 0 bases, with 23 bases remaining between them. These data originate in a study of T cells after somatic rescue of genetic block. Assay: immunoSEQ multiplex PCR; the TCRdb copy retains only in-frame clones and omits some. The repertoire holds 55,000 or so clones, with approximately 96% as singletons. The sequence was obtained from a child under two years old. Specimen: peripheral blood mononuclear cells (PBMCs). This chain links TRBV27 with TRBJ2-7; a possible D gene is TRBD1 (6 bases). The CDR3 protein is CASSPLFWGPRGSYEQYF. DNA for the CDR3: TGTGCCAGCAGTCCACTATTCTGGGGGCCCAGAGGCTCCTACGAGCAGTACTTC.